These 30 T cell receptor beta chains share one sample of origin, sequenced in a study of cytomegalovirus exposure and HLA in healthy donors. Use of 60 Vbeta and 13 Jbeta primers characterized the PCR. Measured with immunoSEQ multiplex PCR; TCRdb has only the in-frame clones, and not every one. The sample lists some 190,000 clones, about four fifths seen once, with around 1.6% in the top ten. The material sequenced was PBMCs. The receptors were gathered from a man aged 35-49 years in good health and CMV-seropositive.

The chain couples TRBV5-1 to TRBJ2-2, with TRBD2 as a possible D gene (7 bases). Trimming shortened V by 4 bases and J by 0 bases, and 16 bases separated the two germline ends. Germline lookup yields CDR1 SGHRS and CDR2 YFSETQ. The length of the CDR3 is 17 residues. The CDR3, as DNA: TGCGCCAGCAGCCGGACCGGGGGGCACACGAACACCGGGGAGCTGTTTTTT. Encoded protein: CASSRTGGHTNTGELFF.

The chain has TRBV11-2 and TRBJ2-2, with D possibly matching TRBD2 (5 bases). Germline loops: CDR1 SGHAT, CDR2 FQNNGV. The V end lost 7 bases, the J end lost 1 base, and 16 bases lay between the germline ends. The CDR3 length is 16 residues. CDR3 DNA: TGTGCCAGCATCCCGTTAAGCGGTGTGAACACCGGGGAGCTGTTTTTT. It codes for CASIPLSGVNTGELFF.

In nucleotides, the CDR3 is TGTGCCAGCAGCTCCGCTCCGAGACAGGGGCCGATCTCTGGAAACACCATATATTTT. It codes for CASSSAPRQGPISGNTIYF. The J gene is TRBJ1-3, the V gene TRBV7-7, with TRBD1 matching over 8 bases. CDR1 is SSHAT, CDR2 FNYEAQ, per germline (reference sequence). This CDR3 comprises 19 residues. The junction had 14 bases not matched to a gene; V was cut back by 4 bases and J by 0 bases.

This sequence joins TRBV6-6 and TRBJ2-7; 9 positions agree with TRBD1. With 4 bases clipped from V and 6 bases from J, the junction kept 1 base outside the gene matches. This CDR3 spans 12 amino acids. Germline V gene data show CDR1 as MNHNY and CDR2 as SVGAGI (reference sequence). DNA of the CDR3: TGTGCCAGCAGTTGGGACAGGGCCGAGCAGTACTTC. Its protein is CASSWDRAEQYF.

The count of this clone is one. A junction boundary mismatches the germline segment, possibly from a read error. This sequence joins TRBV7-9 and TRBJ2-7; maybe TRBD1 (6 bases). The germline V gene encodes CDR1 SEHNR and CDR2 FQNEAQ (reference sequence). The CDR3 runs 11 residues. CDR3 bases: TGTTCCAGTGGGGGACACAACGAGCAGTACTTC. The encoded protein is CSSGGHNEQYF.

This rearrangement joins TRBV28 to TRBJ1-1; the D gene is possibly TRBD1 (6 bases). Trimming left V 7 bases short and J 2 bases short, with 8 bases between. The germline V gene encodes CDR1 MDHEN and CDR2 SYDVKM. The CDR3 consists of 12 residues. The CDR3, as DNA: TGTGCCAGCAATGGGGGCAACACTGAAGCTTTCTTT. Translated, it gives CASNGGNTEAFF.

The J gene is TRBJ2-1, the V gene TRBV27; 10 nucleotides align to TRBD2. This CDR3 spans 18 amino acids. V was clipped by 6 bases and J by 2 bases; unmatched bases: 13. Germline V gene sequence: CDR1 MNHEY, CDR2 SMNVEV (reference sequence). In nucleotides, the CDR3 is TGTGCCAGCAGCGAGAGTGTGAAGGGACTAGCGACCTACAATGAGCAGTTCTTC. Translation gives CASSESVKGLATYNEQFF.

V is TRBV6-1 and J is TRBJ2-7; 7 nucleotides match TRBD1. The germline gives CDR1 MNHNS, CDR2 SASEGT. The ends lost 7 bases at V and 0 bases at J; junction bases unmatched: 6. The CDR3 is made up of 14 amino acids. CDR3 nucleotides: TGTGCCAGCACTTCGACAGGGACCTCCTACGAGCAGTACTTC. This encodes CASTSTGTSYEQYF.

The CDR3 is CASSPYGTGGGRNQPQHF. DNA for the CDR3: TGTGCCAGCAGTCCCTATGGGACAGGGGGCGGGCGCAATCAGCCCCAGCATTTT. The chain combines TRBV27 with TRBJ1-5; 12 bases match TRBD1. V was pared by 5 bases and J by 2 bases, with 10 bases of the junction left unmatched. The CDR3 totals 18 residues. Per germline, CDR1 MNHEY and CDR2 SMNVEV (reference sequence).

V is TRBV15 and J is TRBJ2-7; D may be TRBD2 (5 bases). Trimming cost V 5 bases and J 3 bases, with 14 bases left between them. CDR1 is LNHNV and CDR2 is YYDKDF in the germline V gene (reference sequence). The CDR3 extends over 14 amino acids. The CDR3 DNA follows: TGTGCCACCAGCTCAAGAGGTGGAGGCTACGAGCAGTACTTC. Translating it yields CATSSRGGGYEQYF.

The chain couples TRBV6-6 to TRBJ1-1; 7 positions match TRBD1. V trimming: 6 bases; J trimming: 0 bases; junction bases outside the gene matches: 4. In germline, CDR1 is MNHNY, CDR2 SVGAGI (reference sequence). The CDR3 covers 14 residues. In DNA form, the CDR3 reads TGTGCCAGCAGCTCGGACAGGTTGAACACTGAAGCTTTCTTT. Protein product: CASSSDRLNTEAFF.

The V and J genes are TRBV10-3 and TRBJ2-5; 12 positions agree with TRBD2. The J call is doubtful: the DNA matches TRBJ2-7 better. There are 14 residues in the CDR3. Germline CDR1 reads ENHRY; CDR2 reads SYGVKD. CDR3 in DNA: TGTGCCATCAGTGCGACTAGCGGGAGCTACGAGCAGTACTTC. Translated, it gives CAISATSGSYEQYF.

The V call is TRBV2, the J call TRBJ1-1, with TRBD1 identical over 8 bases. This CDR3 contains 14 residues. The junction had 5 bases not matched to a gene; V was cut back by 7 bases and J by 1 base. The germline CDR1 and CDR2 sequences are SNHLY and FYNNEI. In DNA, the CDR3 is TGTGCCAGCACCAACGGACAGGGGAACACTGAAGCTTTCTTT. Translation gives CASTNGQGNTEAFF.

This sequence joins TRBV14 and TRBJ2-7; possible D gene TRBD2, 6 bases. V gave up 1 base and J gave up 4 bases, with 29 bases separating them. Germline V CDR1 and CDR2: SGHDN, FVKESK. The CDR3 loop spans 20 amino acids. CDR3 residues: CASSQGISPVGGIPSYEQYF. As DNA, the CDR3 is TGTGCCAGCAGCCAAGGCATATCTCCCGTCGGGGGAATCCCTTCGTACGAGCAGTACTTC.

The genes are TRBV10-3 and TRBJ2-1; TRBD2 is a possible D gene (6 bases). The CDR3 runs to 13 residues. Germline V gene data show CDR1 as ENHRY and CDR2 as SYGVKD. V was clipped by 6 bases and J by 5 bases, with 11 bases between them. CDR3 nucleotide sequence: TGTGCCATCAGCGCGGGACTGAACAATGAGCAGTTCTTC. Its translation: CAISAGLNNEQFF.

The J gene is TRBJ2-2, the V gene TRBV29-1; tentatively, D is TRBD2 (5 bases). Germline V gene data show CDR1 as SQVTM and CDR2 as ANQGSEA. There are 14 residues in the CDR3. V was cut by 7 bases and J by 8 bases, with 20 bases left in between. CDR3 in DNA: TGCAGCGCGAGAGGACTGACCGCCGGGGGGGAGCTGTTTTTT. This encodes CSARGLTAGGELFF.

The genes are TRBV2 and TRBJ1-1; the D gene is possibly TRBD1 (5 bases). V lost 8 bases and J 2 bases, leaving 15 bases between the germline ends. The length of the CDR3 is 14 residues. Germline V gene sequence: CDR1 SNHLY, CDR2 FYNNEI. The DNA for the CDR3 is TGTGCCAGCTCTCTCCAGGGCGTCAACACTGAAGCTTTCTTT. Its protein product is CASSLQGVNTEAFF. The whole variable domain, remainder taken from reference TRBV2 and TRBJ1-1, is EPEVTQTPSHQVTQMGQEVILRCVPISNHLYFYWYRQILGQKVEFLVSFYNNEISEKSEIFDDQFSVERPDGSNFTLKIRSTKLEDSAMYFCASSLQGVNTEAFFGQGTRLTVV.

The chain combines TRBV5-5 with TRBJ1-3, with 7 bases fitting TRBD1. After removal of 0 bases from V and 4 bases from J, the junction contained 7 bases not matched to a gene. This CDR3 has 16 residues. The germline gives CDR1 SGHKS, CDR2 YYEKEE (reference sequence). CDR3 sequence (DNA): TGTGCCAGCAGCTTGGGCGCGACAGGGTCCGGAAACACCATATATTTT. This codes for CASSLGATGSGNTIYF.

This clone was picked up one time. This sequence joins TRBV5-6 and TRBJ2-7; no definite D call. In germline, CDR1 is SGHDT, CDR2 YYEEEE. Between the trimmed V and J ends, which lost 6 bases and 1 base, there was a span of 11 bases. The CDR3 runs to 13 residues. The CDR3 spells CASTRLESYEQYF. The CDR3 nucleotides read TGTGCCAGCACCCGACTTGAATCCTACGAGCAGTACTTC.

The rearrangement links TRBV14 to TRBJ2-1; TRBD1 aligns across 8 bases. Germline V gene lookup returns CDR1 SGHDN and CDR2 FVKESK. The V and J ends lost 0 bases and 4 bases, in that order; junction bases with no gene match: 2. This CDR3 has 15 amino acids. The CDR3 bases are TGTGCCAGCAGCCAAGACAGGGGGCGTTACAATGAGCAGTTCTTC. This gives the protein CASSQDRGRYNEQFF.

CDR3 sequence (DNA): TGTGCCAGCAGTTTTCAGGGGAGACGGGATGAAAAACTGTTTTTT. Translating it yields CASSFQGRRDEKLFF. V and J are TRBV27 and TRBJ1-4; TRBD1 might be the D (6 bases). Per the germline V gene, CDR1 is MNHEY and CDR2 is SMNVEV (reference sequence). V gave up 3 bases and J gave up 6 bases, with 14 bases separating them. There are 15 residues in the CDR3. Full variable domain (rest looked up from reference TRBV27 and TRBJ1-4): EAQVTQNPRYLITVTGKKLTVTCSQNMNHEYMSWYRQDPGLGLRQIYYSMNVEVTDKGDVPEGYKVSRKEKRNFPLILESPSPNQTSLYFCASSFQGRRDEKLFFGSGTQLSVL.

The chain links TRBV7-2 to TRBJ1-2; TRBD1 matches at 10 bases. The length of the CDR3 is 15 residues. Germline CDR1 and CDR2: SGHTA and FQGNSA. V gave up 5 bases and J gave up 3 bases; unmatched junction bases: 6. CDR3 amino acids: CASSLDRGHYYGYTF. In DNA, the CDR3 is TGTGCCAGCAGCCTTGACAGGGGGCATTACTATGGCTACACCTTC.

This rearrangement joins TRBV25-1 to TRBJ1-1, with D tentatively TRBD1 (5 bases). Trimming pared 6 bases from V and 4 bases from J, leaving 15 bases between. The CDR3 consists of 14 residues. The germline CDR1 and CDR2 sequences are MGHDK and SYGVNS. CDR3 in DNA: TGTGCCAGCAGGGCGATCGGGGGGAGCACTGAAGCTTTCTTT. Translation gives CASRAIGGSTEAFF.

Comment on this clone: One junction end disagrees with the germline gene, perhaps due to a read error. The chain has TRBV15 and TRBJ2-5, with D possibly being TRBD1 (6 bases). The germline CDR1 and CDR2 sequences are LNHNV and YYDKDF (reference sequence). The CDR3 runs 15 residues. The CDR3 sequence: CATSKPQGRQEAQYF. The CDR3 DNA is TGTGCCACCAGCAAACCTCAGGGGCGGCAAGAGGCCCAGTACTTC.

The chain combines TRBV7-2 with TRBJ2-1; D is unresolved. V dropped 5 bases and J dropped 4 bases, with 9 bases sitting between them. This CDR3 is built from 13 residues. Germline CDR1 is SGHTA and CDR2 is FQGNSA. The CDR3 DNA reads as TGTGCCAGCAGCGCGGTAAGGTACAATGAGCAGTTCTTC. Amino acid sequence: CASSAVRYNEQFF.

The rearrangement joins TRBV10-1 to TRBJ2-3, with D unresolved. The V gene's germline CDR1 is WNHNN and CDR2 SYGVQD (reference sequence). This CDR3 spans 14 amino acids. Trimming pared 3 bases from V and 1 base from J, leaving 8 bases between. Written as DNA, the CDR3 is TGCGCCAGCAGTGAAGCTCTGCGCACAGATACGCAGTATTTT. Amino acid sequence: CASSEALRTDTQYF.

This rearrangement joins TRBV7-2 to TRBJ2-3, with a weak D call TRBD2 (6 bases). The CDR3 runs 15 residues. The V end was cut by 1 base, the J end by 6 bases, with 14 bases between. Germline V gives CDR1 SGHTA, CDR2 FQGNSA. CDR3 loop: CASSLVSTSPDTQYF. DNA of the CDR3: TGTGCCAGCAGCTTAGTGTCGACTAGTCCGGATACGCAGTATTTT.

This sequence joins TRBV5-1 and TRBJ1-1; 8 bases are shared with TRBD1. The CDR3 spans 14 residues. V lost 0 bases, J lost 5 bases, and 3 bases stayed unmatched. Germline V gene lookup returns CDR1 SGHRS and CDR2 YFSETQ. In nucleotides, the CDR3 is TGCGCCAGCAGCTTGGGGACAGGGCATACTGAAGCTTTCTTT. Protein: CASSLGTGHTEAFF.

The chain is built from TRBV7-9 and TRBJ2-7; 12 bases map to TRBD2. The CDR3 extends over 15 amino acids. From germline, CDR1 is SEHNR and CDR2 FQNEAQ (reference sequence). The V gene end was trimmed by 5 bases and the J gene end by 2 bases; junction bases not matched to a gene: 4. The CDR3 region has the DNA TGTGCCAGCAGCATGACTAGCGGGAGAACCTACGAGCAGTACTTC. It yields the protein CASSMTSGRTYEQYF.

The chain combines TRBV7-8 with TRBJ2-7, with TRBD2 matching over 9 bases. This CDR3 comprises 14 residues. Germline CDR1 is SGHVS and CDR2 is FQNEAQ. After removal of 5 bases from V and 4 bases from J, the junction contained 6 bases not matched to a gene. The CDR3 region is CASSGTSNGYEQYF. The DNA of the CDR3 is TGTGCCAGCAGCGGGACTAGCAACGGGTACGAGCAGTACTTC.